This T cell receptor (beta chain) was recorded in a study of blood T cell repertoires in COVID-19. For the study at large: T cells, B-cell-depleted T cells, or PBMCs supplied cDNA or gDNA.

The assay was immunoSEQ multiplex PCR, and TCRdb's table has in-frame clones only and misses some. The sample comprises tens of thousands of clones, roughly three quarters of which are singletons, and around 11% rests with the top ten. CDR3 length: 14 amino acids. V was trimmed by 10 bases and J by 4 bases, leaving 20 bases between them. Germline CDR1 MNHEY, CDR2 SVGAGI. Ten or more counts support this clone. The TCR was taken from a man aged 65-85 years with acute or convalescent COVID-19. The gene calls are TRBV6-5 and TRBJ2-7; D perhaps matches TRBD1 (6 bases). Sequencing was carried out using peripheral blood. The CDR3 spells CATSPGRGKYEQYF. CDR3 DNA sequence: TGTGCCACCTCCCCGGGCAGGGGCAAATACGAGCAGTACTTC.